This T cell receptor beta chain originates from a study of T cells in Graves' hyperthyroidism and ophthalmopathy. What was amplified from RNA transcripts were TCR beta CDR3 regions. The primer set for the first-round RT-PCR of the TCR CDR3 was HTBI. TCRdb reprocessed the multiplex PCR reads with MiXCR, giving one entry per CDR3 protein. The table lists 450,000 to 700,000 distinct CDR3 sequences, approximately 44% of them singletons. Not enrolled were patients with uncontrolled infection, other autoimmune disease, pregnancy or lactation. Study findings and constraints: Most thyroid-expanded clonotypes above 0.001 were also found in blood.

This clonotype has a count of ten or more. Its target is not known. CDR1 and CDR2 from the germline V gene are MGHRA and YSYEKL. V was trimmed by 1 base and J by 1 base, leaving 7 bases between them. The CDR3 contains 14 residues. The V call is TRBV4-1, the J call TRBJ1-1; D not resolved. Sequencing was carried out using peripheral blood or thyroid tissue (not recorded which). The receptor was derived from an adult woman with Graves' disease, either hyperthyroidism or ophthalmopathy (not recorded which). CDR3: CASSQGVGNTEAFF. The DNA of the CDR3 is TGCGCCAGCAGCCAAGGTGTTGGGAACACTGAAGCTTTCTTT.